A single sample gave rise to the 20 T cell receptor beta chains below, sequenced in a study of T cells expressing NK-cell markers. TCRdb re-called the 5' RACE reads and gives one entry per CDR3 protein, without DNA. The sample data list fewer than 400,000 distinct CDR3 sequences. Sequencing was carried out using blood T cells: a sorted CD56 or NKG2C T cell subset, CD4+ or CD8+ T cells, or bulk PBMC T cells (not recorded which). All receptors derive from a man aged 18-75 years in good health.

The chain uses TRBV25-1 and TRBJ2-5. CDR1 is MGHDK and CDR2 is SYGVNS in the germline V gene. This CDR3 has 15 amino acids. The CDR3 protein is CASSEVQVGWETQYF.

This chain uses TRBV5-1 with TRBJ2-2. CDR3 size: 16 residues. Germline V gene sequence: CDR1 SGHRS, CDR2 YFSETQ. The chain's CDR3 is CASSSTGNPNTGELFF.

The genes are TRBV12-3 or TRBV12-4 and TRBJ1-1. There are 13 residues in the CDR3. The CDR3 sequence: CASSEYMNTEAFF.

The V gene is TRBV4-1, the J gene TRBJ2-1. This CDR3 region has 17 residues. Germline V gives CDR1 MGHRA, CDR2 YSYEKL. This chain's CDR3 is CASSQEHRRIWYNEQFF.

V and J are TRBV5-1 and TRBJ2-7; with no DNA, the TCRdb D assignment of TRBD2 cannot be verified. Looked up from germline, CDR1 is SGHRS and CDR2 is YFSETQ. This CDR3 region has 15 residues. The CDR3 reads CASSFRGLGPYEQYF.

The rearrangement joins TRBV2 to TRBJ2-6; TCRdb designates TRBD1, a call that cannot be tested without DNA. Germline assignment: CDR1 SNHLY and CDR2 FYNNEI. This CDR3 has 18 residues. The CDR3 sequence: CASLRRRGDASGANVLTF.

The rearrangement uses TRBV29-1 and TRBJ2-1. Germline loops: CDR1 SQVTM, CDR2 ANQGSEA. This CDR3 has 12 residues. The CDR3 spells CSVEADYNEQFF.

V is TRBV2 and J is TRBJ2-1; TCRdb designates TRBD1, a call that cannot be tested without DNA. This CDR3 contains 14 residues. Germline values: CDR1 SNHLY, CDR2 FYNNEI. Here the CDR3 reads CASSDLGLRGGRFF.

This sequence joins TRBV6-2 or TRBV6-3 and TRBJ1-5. In germline, CDR1 is MNHEY, CDR2 SVGEGT. The CDR3 loop spans 16 amino acids. The CDR3 sequence: CASSYSAGLTNQPQHF.

This sequence joins TRBV7-2 and TRBJ2-5; the TRBD1 assignment by TCRdb is unverifiable without DNA. The CDR3 is 15 amino acids. Per the germline V gene, CDR1 is SGHTA and CDR2 is FQGNSA. The CDR3 reads CASSSGTGGAETQYF.

The CDR3 region is CASSSTGGAGFPSEQYF. The chain joins TRBV7-9 to TRBJ2-7; with no DNA, the TCRdb D assignment of TRBD1 cannot be verified. CDR3 length: 17 residues. Germline assignment: CDR1 SEHNR and CDR2 FQNEAQ (reference sequence).

The chain combines TRBV15 with TRBJ2-7. This CDR3 is 13 amino acids long. CDR1 is LNHNV, CDR2 YYDKDF, per germline (reference sequence). The CDR3 loop is CATSPRGTYEQYF.

The chain employs TRBV28 and TRBJ2-1; TCRdb's D call, TRBD1, is unchecked because there is no DNA. The CDR3 extends over 17 amino acids. The germline V gene has CDR1 MDHEN and CDR2 SYDVKM. Here the CDR3 reads CASSLVAGARNYNEQFF.

The rearrangement uses TRBV20-1 and TRBJ2-2; TCRdb's D gene call, TRBD2, goes unchecked for lack of DNA. CDR3 length: 14 residues. The germline CDR1 and CDR2 sequences are DFQATT and SNEGSKA (reference sequence). The chain's CDR3 is CSAIAGEATGELFF.

The V call is TRBV4-1, the J call TRBJ2-7; TCRdb's assignment of TRBD1 cannot be checked, as there is no DNA. The length of the CDR3 is 16 residues. The germline gives CDR1 MGHRA, CDR2 YSYEKL. The CDR3 sequence is CASSQVLGGGAYEQYF.

V and J are TRBV27 and TRBJ2-1; TCRdb outputs TRBD1, but without DNA this stays unchecked. CDR3 size: 14 residues. Germline assignment: CDR1 MNHEY and CDR2 SMNVEV (reference sequence). CDR3 region: CASTPSGQYNEQFF.

The CDR3 here is CSARERSRWYTEAFF. This chain links TRBV20-1 with TRBJ1-1. Germline CDR1 and CDR2: DFQATT and SNEGSKA (reference sequence). The CDR3 length is 15 residues.

The chain couples TRBV7-9 to TRBJ2-5. Looked up from germline, CDR1 is SEHNR and CDR2 is FQNEAQ (reference sequence). CDR3 length: 15 amino acids. The CDR3 loop reads CASSLGSGELETQYF.

V usage is TRBV14 and J usage is TRBJ2-2; the TCRdb call, TRBD1, lacks DNA for checking. Germline assignment: CDR1 SGHDN and CDR2 FVKESK. CDR3 length: 15 amino acids. CDR3 in amino acids: CASSQEGHPTGELFF.

The chain has TRBV18 and TRBJ2-5; TCRdb lists TRBD2, though no DNA is available to test this call. The CDR3 extends over 17 amino acids. CDR1 and CDR2 from the germline V gene are KGHSH and LQKENI. Here the CDR3 reads CASSPQRTSGGSETQYF.